These 13 T cell receptor beta chains were sequenced from one sample in a study of OX40 agonist ivuxolimab in advanced cancers. Produced via immunoSEQ multiplex PCR; TCRdb's table is partial and in-frame only. The sample records about 79,000 clones, approximately 91% being singletons. Here the sequenced sample was CD4+ or CD8+ T cells sorted from blood, taken in a trial of the OX40 agonist ivuxolimab. Receptor source: an adult with an advanced solid tumor such as melanoma, head and neck, liver or kidney cancer.

The genes are TRBV6-5 and TRBJ2-5; D tentatively fits TRBD1 or TRBD2 (6 bases each). Looked up from germline, CDR1 is MNHEY and CDR2 is SVGAGI. The CDR3 runs 13 residues. V was clipped by 2 bases and J by 7 bases, with 11 bases between them. The CDR3 bases are TGTGCCAGCAGTTACAGGGGGGCGGGGACCCAGTACTTC. Its protein product is CASSYRGAGTQYF.

The chain has TRBV19 and TRBJ2-2, with D uncertain. Germline V gene sequence: CDR1 LNHDA, CDR2 SQIVND (reference sequence). This CDR3 is 14 amino acids long. The V end lost 5 bases, the J end lost 4 bases, and 11 bases lay between the germline ends. Written as DNA, the CDR3 is TGTGCCAGTAGTCTCCTCTCGGGCACCGGGGAGCTGTTTTTT. It is translated as CASSLLSGTGELFF. The full variable domain, rest sourced from reference TRBV19 and TRBJ2-2, is DGGITQSPKYLFRKEGQNVTLSCEQNLNHDAMYWYRQDPGQGLRLIYYSQIVNDFQKGDIAEGYSVSREKKESFPLTVTSAQKNPTAFYLCASSLLSGTGELFFGEGSRLTVL.

The CDR3 DNA is TGTGCCAGCAGCTTGCCGGGTCTCGTACACACCATATATTTT. Its translation: CASSLPGLVHTIYF. V usage is TRBV7-3 and J usage is TRBJ1-3; D call uncertain. V was clipped by 3 bases and J by 8 bases, with 14 bases between them. Germline loops: CDR1 SGHTA, CDR2 FQGTGA. The CDR3 consists of 14 residues.

The chain couples TRBV6-5 to TRBJ2-2; D may be TRBD1 (6 bases). The CDR3 runs 14 residues. V lost 5 bases to trimming and J lost 4 bases, with 11 bases between them. Germline V lookup: CDR1 MNHEY, CDR2 SVGAGI. For the CDR3, the DNA is TGTGCCAGCAGTCTACAGGGCACCACCGGGGAGCTGTTTTTT. It yields the protein CASSLQGTTGELFF.

The V call is TRBV11-2, the J call TRBJ1-1; maybe TRBD1 (5 bases). The V gene lost 5 bases and the J gene lost 5 bases, with 15 bases spanning the gap. This CDR3 region has 14 residues. Looked up from germline, CDR1 is SGHAT and CDR2 is FQNNGV. In DNA form, the CDR3 reads TGTGCCAGCAGCAGACCAGGGCGAAAAACTGAAGCTTTCTTT. Its translation is CASSRPGRKTEAFF.

The chain combines TRBV18 with TRBJ2-1; unclear D gene. The CDR3 runs 17 residues. Trimming pared 3 bases from V and 7 bases from J, leaving 22 bases between. In germline, CDR1 is KGHSH, CDR2 LQKENI. CDR3 bases: TGTGCCAGCTCACCCCTGGGTGCAGAAAGTAAAGGTAATGAGCAGTTCTTC. Translating it yields CASSPLGAESKGNEQFF.

V and J are TRBV28 and TRBJ1-5, with 10 bases lining up with TRBD1. Germline trimming cut 4 bases from V and 7 bases from J; bases unmatched to any gene: 7. This CDR3 is built from 15 residues. Germline V gene sequence: CDR1 MDHEN, CDR2 SYDVKM. DNA of the CDR3: TGTGCCAGCAGTTCCCCGGGACAGGGGTGGCAGCCCCAGCATTTT. As protein: CASSSPGQGWQPQHF.

CDR3 amino acids: CAITDTGGINEQFF. The CDR3 DNA reads TGTGCCATCACAGATACAGGGGGGATCAATGAGCAGTTCTTC. V and J are TRBV10-3 and TRBJ2-1; 8 bases fit TRBD1. V lost 7 bases and J lost 6; bases outside the gene matches: 8. The germline CDR1 and CDR2 sequences are ENHRY and SYGVKD. The CDR3 spans 14 residues.

This clone was counted a single time. This sequence joins TRBV11-2 and TRBJ2-2; no firm D call. This CDR3 is 15 amino acids long. V was pared by 1 base and J by 3 bases, with 9 bases between. Germline CDR1 reads SGHAT; CDR2 reads FQNNGV. CDR3: CASSLAWQDTGELFF. The CDR3 nucleotides read TGTGCCAGCAGCTTAGCTTGGCAGGACACCGGGGAGCTGTTTTTT.

V and J are TRBV5-4 and TRBJ2-1; 12 bases map to TRBD2. The V gene's germline CDR1 is SGHNT and CDR2 YYREEE (reference sequence). This CDR3 has 15 amino acids. J was trimmed by 6 bases and V by 4 bases; bases with no gene match: 5. CDR3: CASSQLAGGGNEQFF. DNA of the CDR3: TGTGCCAGCAGCCAACTAGCGGGAGGAGGCAATGAGCAGTTCTTC.

This rearrangement joins TRBV7-2 to TRBJ2-7; TRBD2 matches at 8 bases. Germline CDR1 SGHTA, CDR2 FQGNSA. Trimming cost V 1 base and J 3 bases; bases outside gene matches: 11. CDR3 length: 17 residues. The CDR3 loop reads CASSLGPGSGSVYEQYF. The CDR3 DNA is TGTGCCAGCAGCTTAGGGCCTGGGAGCGGGAGTGTCTACGAGCAGTACTTC. The complete variable domain, with remaining parts taken from reference TRBV7-2 and TRBJ2-7, reads GAGVSQSPSNKVTEKGKDVELRCDPISGHTALYWYRQSLGQGLEFLIYFQGNSAPDKSGLPSDRFSAERTGGSVSTLTIQRTQQEDSAVYLCASSLGPGSGSVYEQYFGPGTRLTVT.

This clone was observed a few times. The rearrangement links TRBV11-2 to TRBJ1-5; D is ambiguous. The length of the CDR3 is 14 residues. V was clipped by 0 bases and J by 3 bases, with 6 bases between them. CDR1 is SGHAT, CDR2 FQNNGV, per germline. CDR3 coding DNA: TGTGCCAGCAGCTTAGACAGCACCAATCAGCCCCAGCATTTT. This sequence encodes CASSLDSTNQPQHF.

The chain combines TRBV7-6 with TRBJ2-7; a possible D gene is TRBD2 (5 bases). The germline V gene has CDR1 SGHVS and CDR2 FNYEAQ. The CDR3 spans 14 residues. The V and J ends lost 4 bases and 6 bases respectively, with 16 bases between them. The CDR3 sequence: CASSSKTTGVEQYF. The DNA for the CDR3 is TGTGCCAGCAGCTCCAAGACTACCGGGGTCGAGCAGTACTTC.